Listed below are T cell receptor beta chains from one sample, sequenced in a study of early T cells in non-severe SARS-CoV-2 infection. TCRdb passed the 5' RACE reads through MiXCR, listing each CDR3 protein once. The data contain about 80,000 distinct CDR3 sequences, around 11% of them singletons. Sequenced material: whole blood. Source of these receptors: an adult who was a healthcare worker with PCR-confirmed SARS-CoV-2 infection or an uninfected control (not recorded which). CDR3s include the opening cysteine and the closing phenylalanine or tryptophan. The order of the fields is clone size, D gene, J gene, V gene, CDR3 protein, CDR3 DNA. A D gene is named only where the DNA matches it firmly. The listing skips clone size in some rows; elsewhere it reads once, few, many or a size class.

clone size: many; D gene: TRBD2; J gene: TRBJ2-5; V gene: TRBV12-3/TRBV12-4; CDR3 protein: CASSLKRGYAETQYF; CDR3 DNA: TGTGCCAGCAGTTTAAAGCGGGGGTATGCGGAGACCCAGTACTTC
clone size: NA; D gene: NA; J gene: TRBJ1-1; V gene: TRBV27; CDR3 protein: CASSPPLRGLNTEAFF; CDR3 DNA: TGTGCCAGCAGTCCACCGTTACGGGGTTTGAACACTGAAGCTTTCTTT
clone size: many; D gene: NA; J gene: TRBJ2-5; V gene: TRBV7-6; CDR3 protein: CASSTILKLQETQYF; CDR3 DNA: TGTGCCAGCAGCACAATTTTAAAGCTCCAAGAGACCCAGTACTTC
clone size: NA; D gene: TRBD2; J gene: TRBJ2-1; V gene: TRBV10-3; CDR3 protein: CAIRDSGGRGNEQFF; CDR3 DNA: TGTGCCATCCGTGATAGCGGGGGAAGGGGCAATGAGCAGTTCTTC
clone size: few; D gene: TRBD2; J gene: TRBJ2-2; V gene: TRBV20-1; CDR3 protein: CSAMASGGRNTGELFF; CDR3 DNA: TGCAGTGCTATGGCTAGCGGGGGAAGGAACACCGGGGAGCTGTTTTTT
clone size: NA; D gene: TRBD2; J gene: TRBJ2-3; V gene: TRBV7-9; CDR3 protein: CASSSPLAGGSTDTQYF; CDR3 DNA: TGTGCCAGCAGCTCCCCTTTAGCGGGGGGCTCCACAGATACGCAGTATTTT
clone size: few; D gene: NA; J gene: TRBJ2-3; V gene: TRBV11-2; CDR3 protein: CASSGARSGVTDTQYF; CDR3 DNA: TGTGCCAGCAGCGGGGCCAGGTCAGGGGTAACAGATACGCAGTATTTT
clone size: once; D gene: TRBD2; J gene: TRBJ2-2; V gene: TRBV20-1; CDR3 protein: CSARVAGDIGELFF; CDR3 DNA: TGCAGTGCTAGAGTAGCGGGGGACATCGGGGAGCTGTTTTTT
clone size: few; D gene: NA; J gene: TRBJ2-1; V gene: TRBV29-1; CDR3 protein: CSVFLYRGSGPGNNEQFF; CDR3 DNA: TGCAGCGTGTTCCTTTATCGCGGATCGGGGCCCGGGAACAATGAGCAGTTCTTC
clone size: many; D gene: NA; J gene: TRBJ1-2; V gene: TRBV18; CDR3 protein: CASSPQAGGYTF; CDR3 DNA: TGTGCCAGCTCACCACAGGCAGGTGGCTACACCTTC
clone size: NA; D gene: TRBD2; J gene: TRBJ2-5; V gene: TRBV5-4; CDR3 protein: CASSRGTSRVQETQYF; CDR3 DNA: TGTGCCAGCAGCCGGGGGACTAGTAGGGTCCAAGAGACCCAGTACTTC
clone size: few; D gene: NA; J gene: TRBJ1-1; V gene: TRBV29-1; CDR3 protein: CSVFQGIGTEAFF; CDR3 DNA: TGCAGCGTCTTCCAGGGGATTGGCACTGAAGCTTTCTTT
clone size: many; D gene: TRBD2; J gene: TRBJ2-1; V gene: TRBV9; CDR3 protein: CASSTTPGTSGGSSYNEQFF; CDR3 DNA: TGTGCCAGCAGCACGACGCCCGGGACTAGCGGGGGGAGCTCCTACAATGAGCAGTTCTTC
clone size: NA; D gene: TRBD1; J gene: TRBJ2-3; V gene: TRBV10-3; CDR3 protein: CATSPTGEFTDTQYF; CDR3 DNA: TGTGCCACAAGCCCGACAGGGGAGTTCACAGATACGCAGTATTTT
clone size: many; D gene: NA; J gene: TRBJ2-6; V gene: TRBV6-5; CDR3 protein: CASSPREPRTSGANVLTF; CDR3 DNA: TGTGCCAGCAGTCCCCGGGAACCCCGGACCTCTGGGGCCAACGTCCTGACTTTC
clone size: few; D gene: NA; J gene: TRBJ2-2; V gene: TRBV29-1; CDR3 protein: CSGGTRGDTGELFF; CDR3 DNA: TGCAGCGGGGGGACGCGCGGGGACACCGGGGAGCTGTTTTTT
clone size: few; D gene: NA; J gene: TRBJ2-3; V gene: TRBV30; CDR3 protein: CAWTRLEGGDTQYF; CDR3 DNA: TGTGCCTGGACACGCTTGGAGGGGGGAGATACGCAGTATTTT
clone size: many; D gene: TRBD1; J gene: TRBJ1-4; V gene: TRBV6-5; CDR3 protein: CASSLQGQRNEKLFF; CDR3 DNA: TGTGCCAGCAGTCTGCAGGGACAGCGTAATGAAAAACTGTTTTTT
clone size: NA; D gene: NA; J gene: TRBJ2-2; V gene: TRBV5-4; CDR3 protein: CASSLAGVSTGELFF; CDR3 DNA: TGTGCCAGCAGCTTGGCGGGGGTATCGACCGGGGAGCTGTTTTTT
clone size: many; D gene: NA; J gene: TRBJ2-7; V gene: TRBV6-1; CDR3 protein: CASSTKAYDQLPYEQYF; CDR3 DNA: TGTGCCAGCAGTACGAAGGCCTACGACCAGCTTCCCTACGAGCAGTACTTC
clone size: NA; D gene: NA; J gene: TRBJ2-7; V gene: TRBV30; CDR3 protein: CAWSVGSSYEQYF; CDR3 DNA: TGTGCCTGGAGTGTCGGCAGCAGCTACGAGCAGTACTTC
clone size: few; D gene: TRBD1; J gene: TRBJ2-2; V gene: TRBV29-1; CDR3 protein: CSVEWGTGAHTGELFF; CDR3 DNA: TGCAGCGTTGAGTGGGGGACAGGGGCCCACACCGGGGAGCTGTTTTTT
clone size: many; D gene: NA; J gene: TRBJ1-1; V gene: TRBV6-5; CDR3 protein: CASSYAVNTEAFF; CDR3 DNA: TGTGCCAGCAGTTACGCAGTCAACACTGAAGCTTTCTTT
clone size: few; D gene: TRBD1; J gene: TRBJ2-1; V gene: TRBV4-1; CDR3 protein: CASSPGQQGPEQFF; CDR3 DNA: TGCGCCAGCAGCCCGGGACAGCAGGGTCCTGAGCAGTTCTTC
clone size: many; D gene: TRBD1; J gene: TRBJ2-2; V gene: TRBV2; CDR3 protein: CASSPSLAGTDTGELFF; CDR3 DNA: TGTGCCAGCAGCCCAAGCTTAGCCGGGACAGACACCGGGGAGCTGTTTTTT
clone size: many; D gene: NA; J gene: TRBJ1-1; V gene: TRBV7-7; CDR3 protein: CASSLSDNTEAFF; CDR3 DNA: TGTGCTAGCAGCTTGTCAGATAACACTGAAGCTTTCTTT
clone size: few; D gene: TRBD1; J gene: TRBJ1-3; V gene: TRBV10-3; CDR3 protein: CAIRSPGGQSGNTIYF; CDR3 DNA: TGTGCCATCAGATCCCCAGGGGGGCAGAGTGGAAACACCATATATTTT
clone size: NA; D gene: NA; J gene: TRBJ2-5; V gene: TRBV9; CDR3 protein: CASSVQTGRGETQYF; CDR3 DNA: TGTGCCAGCAGCGTACAGACGGGAAGGGGTGAGACCCAGTACTTC
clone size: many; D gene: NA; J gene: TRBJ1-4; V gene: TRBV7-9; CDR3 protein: CASRLDSTNEKLFF; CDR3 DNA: TGTGCCAGCAGACTTGACAGCACTAATGAAAAACTGTTTTTT
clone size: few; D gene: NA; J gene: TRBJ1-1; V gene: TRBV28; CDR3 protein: CASSSGSTTEAFF; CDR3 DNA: TGTGCCAGCAGTTCAGGGTCTACCACTGAAGCTTTCTTT
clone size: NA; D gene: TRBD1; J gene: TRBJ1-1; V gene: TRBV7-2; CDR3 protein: CASSSAGGGTEAFF; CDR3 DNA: TGTGCCAGCAGCTCCGCAGGGGGTGGCACTGAAGCTTTCTTT
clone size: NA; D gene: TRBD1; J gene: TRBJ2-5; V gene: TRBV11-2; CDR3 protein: CVSSRRDRGETQYF; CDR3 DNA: TGTGTCAGCAGCCGCCGGGACAGGGGCGAGACCCAGTACTTC
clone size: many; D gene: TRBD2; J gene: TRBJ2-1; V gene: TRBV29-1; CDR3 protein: CSVDGRPAYEQFF; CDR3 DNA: TGCAGCGTTGACGGGAGGCCCGCGTATGAGCAGTTCTTC
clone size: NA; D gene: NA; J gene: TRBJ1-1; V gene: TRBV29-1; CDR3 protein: CSVGGGGTEAFF; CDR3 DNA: TGCAGCGTTGGGGGCGGAGGCACTGAAGCTTTCTTT
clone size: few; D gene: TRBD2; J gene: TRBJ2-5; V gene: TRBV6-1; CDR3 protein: CASSVGTTPQETQYF; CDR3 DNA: TGTGCCAGCAGTGTAGGGACTACCCCCCAAGAGACCCAGTACTTC
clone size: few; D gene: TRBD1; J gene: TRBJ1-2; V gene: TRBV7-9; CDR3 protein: CASSSRDRVTYGYTF; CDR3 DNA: TGTGCCAGCAGCTCCCGGGACAGGGTAACCTATGGCTACACCTTC
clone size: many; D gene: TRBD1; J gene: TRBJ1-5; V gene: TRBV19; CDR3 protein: CASRMPGTGVNQPQHF; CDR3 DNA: TGTGCCAGTAGGATGCCTGGGACAGGAGTAAACCAGCCCCAGCATTTT
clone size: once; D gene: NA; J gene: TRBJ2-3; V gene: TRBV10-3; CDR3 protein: CVIRQLGGDTQYF; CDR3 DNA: TGTGTCATCAGGCAACTAGGGGGAGATACGCAGTATTTT
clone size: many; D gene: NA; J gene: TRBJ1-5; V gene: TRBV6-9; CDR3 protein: CASSYLDYSNQPQHF; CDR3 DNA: TGTGCCAGCAGTTACCTCGACTATAGCAATCAGCCCCAGCATTTT
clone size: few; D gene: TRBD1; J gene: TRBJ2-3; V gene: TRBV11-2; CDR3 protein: CASSPDRGQSDTQYF; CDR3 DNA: TGTGCCAGCAGCCCGGACAGGGGGCAATCAGATACGCAGTATTTT
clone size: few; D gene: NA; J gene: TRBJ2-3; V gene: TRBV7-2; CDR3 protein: CASSFRGSSDTQYF; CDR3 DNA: TGTGCCAGCAGCTTTCGGGGGAGTTCAGATACGCAGTATTTT
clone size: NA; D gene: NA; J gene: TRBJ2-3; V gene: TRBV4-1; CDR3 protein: CASSQERDASSTDTQYF; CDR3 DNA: TGCGCCAGCAGCCAAGAGAGGGACGCTTCTAGCACAGATACGCAGTATTTT
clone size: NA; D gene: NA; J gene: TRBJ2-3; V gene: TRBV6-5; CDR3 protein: CASSYSERPTDTQYF; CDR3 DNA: TGTGCCAGCAGTTACTCCGAAAGACCCACAGATACGCAGTATTTT
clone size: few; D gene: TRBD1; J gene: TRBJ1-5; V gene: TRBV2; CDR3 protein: CASKDRASQPQHF; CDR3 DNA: TGTGCCAGCAAAGACAGGGCAAGTCAGCCCCAGCATTTT